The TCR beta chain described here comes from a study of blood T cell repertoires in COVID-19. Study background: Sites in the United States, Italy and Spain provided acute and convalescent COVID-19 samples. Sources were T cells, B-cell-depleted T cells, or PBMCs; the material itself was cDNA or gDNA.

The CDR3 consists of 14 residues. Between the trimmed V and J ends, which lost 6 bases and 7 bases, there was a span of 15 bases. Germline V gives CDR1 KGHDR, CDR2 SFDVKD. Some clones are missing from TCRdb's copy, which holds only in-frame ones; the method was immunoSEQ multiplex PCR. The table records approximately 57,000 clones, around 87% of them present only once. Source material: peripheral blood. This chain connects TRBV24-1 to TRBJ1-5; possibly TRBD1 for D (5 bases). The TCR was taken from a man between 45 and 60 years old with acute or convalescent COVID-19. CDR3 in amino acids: CATSNRKTVQPQHF. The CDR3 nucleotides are TGTGCCACCAGTAATCGAAAGACAGTCCAGCCCCAGCATTTT.